This T cell receptor beta chain is from a study of cytomegalovirus exposure and HLA in healthy donors. The CDR3 length is 15 residues. Looked up from germline, CDR1 is SGDLS and CDR2 is YYNGEE. V shed 6 bases, J shed 2 bases, and the junction held 9 bases outside the gene matches. 60 Vbeta and 13 Jbeta primers were used in PCR. Profiling relied on immunoSEQ multiplex PCR, and the TCRdb table lists in-frame clones only, not all of them. The data contain some 180,000 clones, roughly 74% of them singletons. General study findings and limits: Researchers counted roughly 150 TCR beta chains as cytomegalovirus-associated. For most TCR beta V segments, an earlier analysis put the productive rate at about 90% or about 30% of the time. Cytomegalovirus status was reportedly diagnosed by the classifier with high specificity and sensitivity. As confirmed in vitro, three CMV-associated chains were specific for CMV antigens.

Regarding this clone: Its matching antigen is unknown.

The sequencing sample was made of PBMCs. The sequence was obtained from a woman under 40 in good health and CMV-seropositive. V and J are TRBV9 and TRBJ2-3; 7 nucleotides align to TRBD2. The CDR3 protein is CASTAVGGFTDTQYF. The CDR3 DNA sequence: TGTGCCAGCACCGCAGTCGGGGGGTTCACAGATACGCAGTATTTT.